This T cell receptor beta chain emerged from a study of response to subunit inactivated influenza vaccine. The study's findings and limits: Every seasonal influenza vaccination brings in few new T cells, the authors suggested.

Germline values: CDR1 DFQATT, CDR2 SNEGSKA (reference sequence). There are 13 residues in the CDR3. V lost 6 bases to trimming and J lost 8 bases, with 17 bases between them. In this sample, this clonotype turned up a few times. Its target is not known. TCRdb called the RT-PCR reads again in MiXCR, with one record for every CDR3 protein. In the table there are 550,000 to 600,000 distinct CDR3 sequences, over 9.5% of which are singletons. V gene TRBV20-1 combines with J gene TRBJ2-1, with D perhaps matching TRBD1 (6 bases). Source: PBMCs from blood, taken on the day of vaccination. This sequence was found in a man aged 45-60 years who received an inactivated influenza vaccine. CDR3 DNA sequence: TGCAGTGCATCAGGGGTCACGGTCGATGAGCAGTTCTTC. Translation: CSASGVTVDEQFF.